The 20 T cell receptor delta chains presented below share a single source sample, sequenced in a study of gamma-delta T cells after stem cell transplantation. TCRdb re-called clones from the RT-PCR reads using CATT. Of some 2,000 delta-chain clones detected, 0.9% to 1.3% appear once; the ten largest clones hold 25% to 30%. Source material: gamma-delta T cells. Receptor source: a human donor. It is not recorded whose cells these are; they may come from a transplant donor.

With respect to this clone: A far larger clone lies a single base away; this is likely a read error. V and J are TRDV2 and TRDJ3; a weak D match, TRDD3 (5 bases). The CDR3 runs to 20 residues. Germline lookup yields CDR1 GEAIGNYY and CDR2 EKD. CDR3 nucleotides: TGTGCCTGTGACACCGTTCACGTACTGGACAGCTCCTGGGACACCCGACAGGTGTTTTTC. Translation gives CACDTVHVLDSSWDTRQVFF.

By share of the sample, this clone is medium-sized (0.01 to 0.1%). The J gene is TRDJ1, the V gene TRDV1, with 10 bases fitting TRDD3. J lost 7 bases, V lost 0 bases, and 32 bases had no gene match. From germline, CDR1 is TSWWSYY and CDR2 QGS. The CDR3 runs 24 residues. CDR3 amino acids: CALGELFFTPRIFGWGIPYGKLIF. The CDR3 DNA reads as TGTGCTCTTGGGGAACTCTTCTTTACCCCGCGGATATTCGGATGGGGGATACCCTACGGTAAACTCATCTTT.

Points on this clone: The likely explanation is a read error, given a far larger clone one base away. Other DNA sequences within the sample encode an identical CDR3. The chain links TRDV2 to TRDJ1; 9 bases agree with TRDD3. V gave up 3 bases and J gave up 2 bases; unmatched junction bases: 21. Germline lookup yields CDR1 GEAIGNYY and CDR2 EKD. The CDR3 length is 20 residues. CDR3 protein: CACDPTSPVLGDGWTDKLIF. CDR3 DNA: TGTGCCTGTGACCCCACCTCCCCTGTACTGGGGGACGGTTGGACCGATAAACTCATCTTT.

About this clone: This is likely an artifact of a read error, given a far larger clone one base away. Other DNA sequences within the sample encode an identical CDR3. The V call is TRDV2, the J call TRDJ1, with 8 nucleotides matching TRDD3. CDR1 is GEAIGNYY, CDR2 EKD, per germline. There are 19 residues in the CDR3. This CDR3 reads CACDTVSLGEFISSGKLIF. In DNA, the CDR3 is TGTGCCTGCGACACCGTAAGCCTGGGGGAATTTATATCTTCTGGTAAACTCATCTTT.

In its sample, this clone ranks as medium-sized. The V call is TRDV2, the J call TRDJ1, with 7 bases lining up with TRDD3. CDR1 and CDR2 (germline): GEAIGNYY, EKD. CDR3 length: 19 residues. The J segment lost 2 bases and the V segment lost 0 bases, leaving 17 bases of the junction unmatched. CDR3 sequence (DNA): TGTGCCTGTGACACCATTCCCAGTACTGGGGTCGAAAGGACCGATAAACTCATCTTT. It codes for CACDTIPSTGVERTDKLIF.

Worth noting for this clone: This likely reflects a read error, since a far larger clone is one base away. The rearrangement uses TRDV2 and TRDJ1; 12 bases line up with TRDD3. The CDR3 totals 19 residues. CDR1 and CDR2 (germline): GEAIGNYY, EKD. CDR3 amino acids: CACDTILLGDTEGTGKPIF. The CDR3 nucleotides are TGTGCCTGTGACACCATTCTACTGGGGGATACAGAAGGGACGGGTAAACCCATCTTT.

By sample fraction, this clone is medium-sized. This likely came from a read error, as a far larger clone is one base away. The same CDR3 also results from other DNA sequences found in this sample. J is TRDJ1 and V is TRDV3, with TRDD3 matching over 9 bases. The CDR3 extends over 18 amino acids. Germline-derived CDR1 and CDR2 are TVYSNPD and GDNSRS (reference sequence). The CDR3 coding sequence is TGCGCCTGTCTCCTACGGGGGATGGGGGATAACTACACCGATAAACTCATCTTT. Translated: CACLLRGMGDNYTDKLIF.

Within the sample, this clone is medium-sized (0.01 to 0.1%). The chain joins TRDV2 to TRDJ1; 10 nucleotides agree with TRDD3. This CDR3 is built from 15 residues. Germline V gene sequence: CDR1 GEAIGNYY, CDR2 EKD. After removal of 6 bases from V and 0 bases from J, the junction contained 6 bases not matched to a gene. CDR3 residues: CACTALGDNTDKLIF. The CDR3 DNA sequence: TGTGCCTGTACCGCTCTGGGGGATAACACCGATAAACTCATCTTT.

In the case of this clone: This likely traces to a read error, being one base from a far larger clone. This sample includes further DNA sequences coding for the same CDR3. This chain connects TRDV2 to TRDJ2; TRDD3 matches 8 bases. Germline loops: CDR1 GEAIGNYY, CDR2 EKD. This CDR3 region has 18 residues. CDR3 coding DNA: TGCGCCTGTGACACGTTGGAGACTGGGGGTCCTTTTAGAGCACAACTCTTCTTT. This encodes CACDTLETGGPFRAQLFF.

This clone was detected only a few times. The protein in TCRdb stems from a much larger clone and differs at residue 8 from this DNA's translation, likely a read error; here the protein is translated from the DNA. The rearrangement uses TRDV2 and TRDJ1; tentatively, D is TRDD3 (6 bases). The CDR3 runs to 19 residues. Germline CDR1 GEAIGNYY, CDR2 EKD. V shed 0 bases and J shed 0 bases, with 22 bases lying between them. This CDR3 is CACDTGYRGNPGDTDKLIF. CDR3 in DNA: TGTGCCTGTGACACCGGGTACCGGGGGAACCCTGGGGACACCGATAAACTCATCTTT.

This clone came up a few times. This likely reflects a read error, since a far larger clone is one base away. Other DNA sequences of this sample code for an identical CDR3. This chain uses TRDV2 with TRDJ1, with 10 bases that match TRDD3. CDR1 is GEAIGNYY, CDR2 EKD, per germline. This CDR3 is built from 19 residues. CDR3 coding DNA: TGCGCCTGTGACTCGCTACTGGGGGATGAGAAGGGTCACACCGATAAACTCATCTTT. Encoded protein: CACDSLLGDEKGHTDKLIF.

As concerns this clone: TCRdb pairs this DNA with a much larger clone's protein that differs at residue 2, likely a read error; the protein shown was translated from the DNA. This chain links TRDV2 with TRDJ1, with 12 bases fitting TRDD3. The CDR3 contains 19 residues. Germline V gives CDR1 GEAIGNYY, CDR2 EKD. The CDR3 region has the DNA TGTTCCTGTGACACCATTCTACTGGGGGATACAGAAGGGACGGGTAAACTCATCTTT. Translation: CSCDTILLGDTEGTGKLIF.

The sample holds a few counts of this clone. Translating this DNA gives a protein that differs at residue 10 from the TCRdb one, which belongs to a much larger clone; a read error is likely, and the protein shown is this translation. The CDR3 DNA sequence: TGTGCCTTTGCCCCCTTTAGTGGGGGAAACACCGATAAACTCATCTTT. This codes for CAFAPFSGGNTDKLIF. The gene calls are TRDV3 and TRDJ1, with 7 bases matching TRDD3. V trimming: 2 bases; J trimming: 0 bases; junction bases outside the gene matches: 12. Germline lookup yields CDR1 TVYSNPD and CDR2 GDNSRS (reference sequence). The CDR3 consists of 16 residues.

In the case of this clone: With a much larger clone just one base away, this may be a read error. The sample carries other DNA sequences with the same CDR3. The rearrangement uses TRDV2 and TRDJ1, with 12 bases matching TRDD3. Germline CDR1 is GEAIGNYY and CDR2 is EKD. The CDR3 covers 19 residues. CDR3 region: CACDTVVLGDTVHTDKLIF. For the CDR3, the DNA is TGTGCCTGCGACACCGTTGTGCTGGGGGATACGGTACACACCGATAAACTCATCTTT.

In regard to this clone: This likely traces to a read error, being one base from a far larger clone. The CDR3 DNA sequence: TGTGCCTGTGAAAATCTACTGGGGGATACCAGCTCCTGGGACACCCTACAGATGTTTTTC. Amino acids: CACENLLGDTSSWDTLQMFF. The chain recombines TRDV2 with TRDJ3; 12 bases are shared with TRDD3. The CDR3 has 20 residues. Germline lookup yields CDR1 GEAIGNYY and CDR2 EKD.

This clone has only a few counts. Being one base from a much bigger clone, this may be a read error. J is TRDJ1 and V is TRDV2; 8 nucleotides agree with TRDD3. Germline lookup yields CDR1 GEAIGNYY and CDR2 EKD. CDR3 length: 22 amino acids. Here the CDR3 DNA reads TGTGCCTGTGACACCCTGTCTACAGGAGGCCGAAGTGGGCTGGGGGAAGCCGATAAACCCATCTTT. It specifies CACDTLSTGGRSGLGEADKPIF.

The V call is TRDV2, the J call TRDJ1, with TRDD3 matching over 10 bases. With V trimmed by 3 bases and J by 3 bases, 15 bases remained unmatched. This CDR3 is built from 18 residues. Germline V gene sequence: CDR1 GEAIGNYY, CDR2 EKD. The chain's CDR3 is CACDPLLMGDTRADKLIF. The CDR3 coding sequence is TGTGCCTGTGACCCTCTCTTGATGGGGGATACACGGGCCGATAAACTCATCTTT.

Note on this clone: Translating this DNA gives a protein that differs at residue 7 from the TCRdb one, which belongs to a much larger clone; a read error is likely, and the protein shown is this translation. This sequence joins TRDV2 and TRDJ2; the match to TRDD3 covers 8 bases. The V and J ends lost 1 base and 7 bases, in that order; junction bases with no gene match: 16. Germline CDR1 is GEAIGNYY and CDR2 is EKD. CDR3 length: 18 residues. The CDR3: CACDTLGTGGPFRAQLFF. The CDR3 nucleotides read TGTGCCTGTGACACGTTGGGGACTGGGGGTCCTTTTAGAGCACAACTCTTCTTT.

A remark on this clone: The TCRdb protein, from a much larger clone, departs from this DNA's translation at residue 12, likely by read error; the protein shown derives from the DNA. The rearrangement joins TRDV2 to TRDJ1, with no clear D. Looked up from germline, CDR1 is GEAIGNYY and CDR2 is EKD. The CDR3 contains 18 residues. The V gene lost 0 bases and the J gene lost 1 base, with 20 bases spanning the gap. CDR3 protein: CACDTVVASPIGTDKLIF. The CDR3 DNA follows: TGTGCCTGTGACACCGTAGTCGCGTCCCCCATCGGCACCGATAAACTCATCTTT.

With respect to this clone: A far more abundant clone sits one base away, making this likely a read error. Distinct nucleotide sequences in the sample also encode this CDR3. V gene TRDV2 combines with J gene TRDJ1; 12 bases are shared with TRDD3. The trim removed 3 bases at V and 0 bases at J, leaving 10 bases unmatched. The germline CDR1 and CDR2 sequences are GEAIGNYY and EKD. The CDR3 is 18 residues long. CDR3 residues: CACDPLGDTLPHTDKLIF. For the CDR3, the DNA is TGTGCCTGTGACCCACTGGGGGATACCCTCCCGCACACCGATAAACTCATCTTT.